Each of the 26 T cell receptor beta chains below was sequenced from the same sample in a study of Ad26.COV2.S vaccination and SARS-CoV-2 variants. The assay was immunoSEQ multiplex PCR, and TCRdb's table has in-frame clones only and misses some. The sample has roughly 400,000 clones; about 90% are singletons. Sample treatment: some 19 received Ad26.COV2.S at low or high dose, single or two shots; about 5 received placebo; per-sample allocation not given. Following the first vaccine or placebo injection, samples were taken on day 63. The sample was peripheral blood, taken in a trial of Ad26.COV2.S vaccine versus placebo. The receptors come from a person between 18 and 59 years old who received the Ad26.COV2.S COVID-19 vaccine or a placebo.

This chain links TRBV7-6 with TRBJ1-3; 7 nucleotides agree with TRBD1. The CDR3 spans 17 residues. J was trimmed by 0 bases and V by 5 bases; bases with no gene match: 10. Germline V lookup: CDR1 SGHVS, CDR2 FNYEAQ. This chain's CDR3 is CASSPRTQGSSGNTIYF. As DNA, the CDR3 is TGTGCCAGCAGCCCTCGGACACAGGGGTCCTCTGGAAACACCATATATTTT.

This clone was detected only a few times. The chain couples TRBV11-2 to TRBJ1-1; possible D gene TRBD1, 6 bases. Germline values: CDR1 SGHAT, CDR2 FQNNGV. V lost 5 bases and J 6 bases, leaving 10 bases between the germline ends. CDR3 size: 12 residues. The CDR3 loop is CASSTDSAEAFF. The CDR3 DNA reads TGTGCCAGCAGCACGGACAGCGCTGAAGCTTTCTTT.

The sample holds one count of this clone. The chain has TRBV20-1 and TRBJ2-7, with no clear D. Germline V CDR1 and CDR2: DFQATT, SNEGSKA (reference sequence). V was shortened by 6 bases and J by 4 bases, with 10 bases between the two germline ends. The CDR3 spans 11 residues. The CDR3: CSAGSGYEQYF. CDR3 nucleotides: TGCAGTGCCGGGTCCGGGTACGAGCAGTACTTC.

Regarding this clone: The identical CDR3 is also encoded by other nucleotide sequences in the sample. The CDR3 DNA reads as TGCAGTGCTAGGAGTGGGGGCTACACCTTC. Its translation is CSARSGGYTF. The chain couples TRBV20-1 to TRBJ1-2; no definite D call. V was trimmed by 3 bases and J by 8 bases, leaving 7 bases between them. Germline-derived CDR1 and CDR2 are DFQATT and SNEGSKA (reference sequence). This CDR3 is built from 10 residues.

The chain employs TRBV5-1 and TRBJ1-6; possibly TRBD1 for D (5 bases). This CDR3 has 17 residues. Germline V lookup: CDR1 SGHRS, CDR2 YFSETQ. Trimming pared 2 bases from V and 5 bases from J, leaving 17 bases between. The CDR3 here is CASSLIPLGANNSPLHF. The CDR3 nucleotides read TGCGCCAGCAGCTTAATTCCCCTCGGGGCAAATAATTCACCCCTCCACTTT.

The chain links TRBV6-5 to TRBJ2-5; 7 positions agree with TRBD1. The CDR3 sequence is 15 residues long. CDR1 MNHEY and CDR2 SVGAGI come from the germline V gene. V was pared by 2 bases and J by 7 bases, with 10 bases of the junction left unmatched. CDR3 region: CASSYALQGRGTQYF. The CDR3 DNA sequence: TGTGCCAGCAGTTACGCCCTACAGGGGCGCGGGACCCAGTACTTC.

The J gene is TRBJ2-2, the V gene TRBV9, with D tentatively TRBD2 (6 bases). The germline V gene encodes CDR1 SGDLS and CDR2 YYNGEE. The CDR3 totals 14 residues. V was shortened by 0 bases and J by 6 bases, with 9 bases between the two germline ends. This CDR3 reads CASSVAAGPGELFF. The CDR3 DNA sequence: TGTGCCAGCAGCGTAGCAGCGGGCCCCGGGGAGCTGTTTTTT.

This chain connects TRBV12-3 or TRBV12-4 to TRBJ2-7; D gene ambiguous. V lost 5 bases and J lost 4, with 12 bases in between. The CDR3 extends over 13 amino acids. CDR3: CASSKGSMYEQYF. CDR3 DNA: TGTGCCAGCAGTAAGGGCAGCATGTACGAGCAGTACTTC.

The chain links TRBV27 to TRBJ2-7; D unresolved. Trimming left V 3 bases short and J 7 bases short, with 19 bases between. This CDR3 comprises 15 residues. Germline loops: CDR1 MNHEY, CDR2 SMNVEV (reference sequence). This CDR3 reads CASSFSGQHLLEQYF. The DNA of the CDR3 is TGTGCCAGCAGTTTTTCTGGGCAGCACCTTTTAGAGCAGTACTTC.

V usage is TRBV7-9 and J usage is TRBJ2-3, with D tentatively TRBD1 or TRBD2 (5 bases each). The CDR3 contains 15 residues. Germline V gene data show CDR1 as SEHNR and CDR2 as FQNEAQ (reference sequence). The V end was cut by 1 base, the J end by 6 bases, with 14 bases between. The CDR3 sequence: CASSLESGGSDTQYF. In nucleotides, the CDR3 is TGTGCCAGCAGCTTAGAGAGTGGGGGATCGGATACGCAGTATTTT.

CDR3: CASSDPGQGSNEQFF. The CDR3 nucleotides read TGTGCCAGCAGCGACCCGGGACAGGGGTCCAATGAGCAGTTCTTC. J is TRBJ2-1 and V is TRBV6-6, with 10 bases aligning to TRBD1. The CDR3 has 15 residues. With V trimmed by 6 bases and J by 6 bases, 8 bases remained unmatched. The germline V gene encodes CDR1 MNHNY and CDR2 SVGAGI (reference sequence).

Here the CDR3 reads CASRLGGTPNIQYF. The CDR3 DNA reads TGTGCCAGCAGGCTCGGGGGGACTCCAAACATTCAGTACTTC. This sequence joins TRBV28 and TRBJ2-4; TRBD2 agrees at 7 bases. The CDR3 covers 14 residues. V lost 6 bases to trimming and J lost 6 bases; unmatched junction nucleotides: 8. Germline CDR1 is MDHEN and CDR2 is SYDVKM.

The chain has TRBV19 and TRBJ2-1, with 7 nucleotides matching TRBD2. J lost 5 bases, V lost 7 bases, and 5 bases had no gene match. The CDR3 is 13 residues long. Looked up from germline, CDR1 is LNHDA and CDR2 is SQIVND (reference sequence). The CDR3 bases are TGTGCCAGTACGGCGGGAGTAGACAATGAGCAGTTCTTC. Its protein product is CASTAGVDNEQFF. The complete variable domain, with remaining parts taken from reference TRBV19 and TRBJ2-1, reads DGGITQSPKYLFRKEGQNVTLSCEQNLNHDAMYWYRQDPGQGLRLIYYSQIVNDFQKGDIAEGYSVSREKKESFPLTVTSAQKNPTAFYLCASTAGVDNEQFFGPGTRLTVL.

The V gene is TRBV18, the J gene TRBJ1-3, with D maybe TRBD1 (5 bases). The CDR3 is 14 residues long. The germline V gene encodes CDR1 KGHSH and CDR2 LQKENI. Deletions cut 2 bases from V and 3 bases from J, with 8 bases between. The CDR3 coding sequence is TGTGCCAGCTCACCATCGGGGCGTGGAAACACCATATATTTT. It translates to CASSPSGRGNTIYF.

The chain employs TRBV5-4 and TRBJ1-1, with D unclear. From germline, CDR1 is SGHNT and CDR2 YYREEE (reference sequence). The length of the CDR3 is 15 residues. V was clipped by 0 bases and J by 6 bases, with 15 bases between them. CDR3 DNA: TGTGCCAGCAGCTTGGTGGCCAGCCCTCGATCTGAAGCTTTCTTT. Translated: CASSLVASPRSEAFF.

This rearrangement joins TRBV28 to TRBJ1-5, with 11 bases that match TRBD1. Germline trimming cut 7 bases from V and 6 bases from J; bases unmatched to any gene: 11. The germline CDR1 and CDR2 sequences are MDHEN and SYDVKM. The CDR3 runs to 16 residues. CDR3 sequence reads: CASKSTGTGGFQPQHF. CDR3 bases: TGTGCCAGCAAGTCCACCGGGACAGGGGGTTTTCAGCCCCAGCATTTT.

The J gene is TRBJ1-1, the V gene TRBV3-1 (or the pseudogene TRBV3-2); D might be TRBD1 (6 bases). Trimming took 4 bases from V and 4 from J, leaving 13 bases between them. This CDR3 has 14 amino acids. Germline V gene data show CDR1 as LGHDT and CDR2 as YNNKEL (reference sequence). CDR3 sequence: CASSLWGLTTEAFF. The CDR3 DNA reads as TGTGCCAGCAGCCTTTGGGGGCTAACCACTGAAGCTTTCTTT.

This CDR3 is CASRGLAGGNEQFF. The CDR3 nucleotides read TGCGCCAGCAGAGGACTAGCGGGAGGTAATGAGCAGTTCTTC. This sequence joins TRBV10-1 and TRBJ2-1; TRBD2 aligns across 14 bases. The CDR3 has 14 amino acids. The V gene's germline CDR1 is WNHNN and CDR2 SYGVQD (reference sequence). V lost 6 bases and J lost 7; bases outside the gene matches: 2.

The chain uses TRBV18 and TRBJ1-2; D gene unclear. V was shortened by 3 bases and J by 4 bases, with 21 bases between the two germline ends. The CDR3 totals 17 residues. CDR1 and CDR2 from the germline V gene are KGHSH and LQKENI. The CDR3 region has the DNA TGTGCCAGCTCACCGGCTTTAGACGGCCCTAACTCCTATGGCTACACCTTC. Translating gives CASSPALDGPNSYGYTF.

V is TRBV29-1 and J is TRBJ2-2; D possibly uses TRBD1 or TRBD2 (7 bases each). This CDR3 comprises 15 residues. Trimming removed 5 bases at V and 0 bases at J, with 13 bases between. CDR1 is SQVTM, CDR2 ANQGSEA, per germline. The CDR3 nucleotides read TGCAGCGTTCAGACAGGGAGGGCGAACACCGGGGAGCTGTTTTTT. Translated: CSVQTGRANTGELFF.

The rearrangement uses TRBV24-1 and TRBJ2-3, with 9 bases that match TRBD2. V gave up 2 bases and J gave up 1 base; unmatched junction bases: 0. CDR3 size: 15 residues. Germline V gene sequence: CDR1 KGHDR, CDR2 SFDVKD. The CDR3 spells CATSDWTSGTDTQYF. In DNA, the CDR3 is TGTGCCACCAGTGATTGGACTAGCGGCACAGATACGCAGTATTTT.

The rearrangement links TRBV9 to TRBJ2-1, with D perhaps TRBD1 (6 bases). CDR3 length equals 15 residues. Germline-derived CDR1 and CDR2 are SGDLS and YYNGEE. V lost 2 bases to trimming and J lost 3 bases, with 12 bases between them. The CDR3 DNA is TGTGCCAGCAGCGTCACGGACAGCTACTACAATGAGCAGTTCTTC. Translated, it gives CASSVTDSYYNEQFF. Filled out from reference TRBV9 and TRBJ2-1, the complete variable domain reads DSGVTQTPKHLITATGQRVTLRCSPRSGDLSVYWYQQSLDQGLQFLIQYYNGEERAKGNILERFSAQQFPDLHSELNLSSLELGDSALYFCASSVTDSYYNEQFFGPGTRLTVL.

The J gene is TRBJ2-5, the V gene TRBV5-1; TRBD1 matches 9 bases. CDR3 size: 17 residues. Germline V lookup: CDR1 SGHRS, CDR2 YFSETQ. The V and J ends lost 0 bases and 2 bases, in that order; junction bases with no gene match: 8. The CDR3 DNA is TGCGCCAGCAGCTTGGTGGAGACAGGGGGGATGCAAGAGACCCAGTACTTC. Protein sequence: CASSLVETGGMQETQYF. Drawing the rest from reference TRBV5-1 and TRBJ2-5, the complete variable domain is KAGVTQTPRYLIKTRGQQVTLSCSPISGHRSVSWYQQTPGQGLQFLFEYFSETQRNKGNFPGRFSGRQFSNSRSEMNVSTLELGDSALYLCASSLVETGGMQETQYFGPGTRLLVL.

The CDR3 bases are TGTGCCATTAGCGGAGCTAGCACAGATACGCAGTATTTT. Protein: CAISGASTDTQYF. The chain is built from TRBV10-3 and TRBJ2-3, with D perhaps matching TRBD2 (6 bases). V lost 9 bases and J 0 bases, leaving 10 bases between the germline ends. The germline V gene encodes CDR1 ENHRY and CDR2 SYGVKD. CDR3 length equals 13 residues.

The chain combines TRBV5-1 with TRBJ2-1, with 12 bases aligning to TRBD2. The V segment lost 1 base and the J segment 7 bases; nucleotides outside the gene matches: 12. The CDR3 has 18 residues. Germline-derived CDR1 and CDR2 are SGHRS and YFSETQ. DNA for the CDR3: TGCGCCAGCAGCTTGCCCTTCTCTAGCGGGAGGGCCGGGAATGAGCAGTTCTTC. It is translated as CASSLPFSSGRAGNEQFF. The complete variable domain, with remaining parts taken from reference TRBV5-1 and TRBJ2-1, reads KAGVTQTPRYLIKTRGQQVTLSCSPISGHRSVSWYQQTPGQGLQFLFEYFSETQRNKGNFPGRFSGRQFSNSRSEMNVSTLELGDSALYLCASSLPFSSGRAGNEQFFGPGTRLTVL.

CDR3 sequence: CASSLGGSQETQYF. Here the CDR3 DNA reads TGTGCCAGCAGCTTAGGTGGATCCCAAGAGACCCAGTACTTC. The genes are TRBV11-2 and TRBJ2-5; D unresolved. The CDR3 sequence is 14 residues long. V lost 1 base and J 1 base, leaving 7 bases between the germline ends. Per the germline V gene, CDR1 is SGHAT and CDR2 is FQNNGV. Using reference TRBV11-2 and TRBJ2-5 for the parts outside the CDR3, the full variable domain is EAGVAQSPRYKIIEKRQSVAFWCNPISGHATLYWYQQILGQGPKLLIQFQNNGVVDDSQLPKDRFSAERLKGVDSTLKIQPAKLEDSAVYLCASSLGGSQETQYFGPGTRLLVL.